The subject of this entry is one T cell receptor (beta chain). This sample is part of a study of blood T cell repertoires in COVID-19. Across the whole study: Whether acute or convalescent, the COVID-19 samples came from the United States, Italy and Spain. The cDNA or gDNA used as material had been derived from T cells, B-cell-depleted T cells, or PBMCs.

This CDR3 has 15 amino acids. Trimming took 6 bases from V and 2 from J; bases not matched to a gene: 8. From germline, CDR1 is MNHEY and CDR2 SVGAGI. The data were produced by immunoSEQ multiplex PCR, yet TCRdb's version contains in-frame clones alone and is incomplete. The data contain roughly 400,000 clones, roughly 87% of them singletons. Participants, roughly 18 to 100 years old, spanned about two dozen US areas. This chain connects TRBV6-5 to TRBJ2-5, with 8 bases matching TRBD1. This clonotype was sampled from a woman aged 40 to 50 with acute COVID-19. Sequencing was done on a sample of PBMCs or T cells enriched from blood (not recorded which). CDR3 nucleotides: TGTGCCAGCAGGGATCCGGGACAGGCACAAGAGACCCAGTACTTC. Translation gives CASRDPGQAQETQYF.